A single TCR beta chain is shown here with its context. It has no known antigen specificity. Base qualities are missing; no much larger clone stands one base away. The source of the sample is a study of regulatory dendritic cells for organ transplantation (dated by TCRdb to about 2017). Turning to the overall study: To make regulatory dendritic cells, monocytes were cultured with vitamin D3 on days 0 and 4 and with IL-10 on day 4. On day 6, LPS was added to the DC cultures to test how the DCs responded to a strong maturation-inducing agent. TCRbeta repertoires were sequenced from sorted naive and memory CD4+ and CD8+ T cells before and after allostimulation with regulatory or mature dendritic cells.

Results the study describes overall, beyond this receptor: Naive CD4+ and CD8+ T cells showed highly diverse repertoires, whereas memory cells were less diverse and memory CD8+ cells were the most oligoclonal. Among the resting subsets, the most alloreactive TCR clonotypes were found in memory CD8+ T cells. In both subjects, allostimulation led to expansion of memory CD8+ clones, although regulatory dendritic cells appeared to cause more limited expansion than mature dendritic cells did. Only a couple of subjects were sequenced, and considerable between-individual heterogeneity in the alloreactive memory CD8+ T cell pool was noted by the authors.

Sorted T cell subsets were CFSE-labeled and co-cultured for roughly five days with allogeneic regulatory or mature dendritic cells at a 1:10 DC:T ratio. Naive T cells were sorted as CD45RA+ and memory T cells as CD45RO+ CD4+ or CD8+ cells by FACS. A couple of healthy control subjects provided the T cells used for TCR sequencing. Genomic DNA was extracted with the Qiagen DNeasy Blood & Tissue Kit. The TCRbeta CDR3 regions were amplified in a multiplexed two-step PCR with Vbeta-specific forward primers and Jbeta-specific reverse primers. Through the immunoSEQ service, the TCRbeta libraries were run on an Illumina instrument for sequencing. Under the source paper's analysis protocol: IMGT annotation was used to assign V, D and J genes, and synthetic CDR3 analogues were used to correct counts for multiplex PCR bias. In the immunoSEQ Analyzer, repertoire clonality was calculated as one minus the normalized Shannon entropy. Clonal expansion was defined using Fisher's exact test with Benjamini-Hochberg false discovery rate control and a two-tailed threshold of P<0.01. TCRdb limited this immuneACCESS table to in-frame rearrangements with V and J called. A share of clones is missing; checked studies link under half to unresolved V genes, and the rest is unexplained. The DNA was the basis for D and trimming; V, J and clone size are from that table. For this sample the table gives about 11,000 clones, of which about 75% were detected only once. The leading ten clones occupy about 2.6% of the sample.

The V end gives up 3 bases and the J end 4 bases, leaving 11 bases in the junction not matched to a gene. The germline V gene (reference sequence) specifies SGHNT as CDR1 and YYREEE as CDR2. From the cysteine through the phenylalanine, the CDR3 covers 16 amino acids. The DNA shown is the 48-base CDR3, in frame from base 1. This receptor was obtained from a human donor in good health. This receptor chain uses TRBV5-4 and TRBJ2-7, with 9 middle bases fitting TRBD1. The material sequenced was memory CD4+ T cells from blood cultured with regulatory dendritic cells. According to the study, the label for this sample's cell subset or site signals: CD45RO+ memory T cells. The DNA sequence reads TGTGCCAGCAGCTCTGGGGGACAGGGATCCTTTTACGAGCAGTACTTC. Its product reads: CASSSGGQGSFYEQYF.